This T cell receptor (beta chain) was observed in a study of blood T cell repertoires in COVID-19. Study at large: PBMCs, B-cell-depleted T cells, or T cells were the source of the cDNA or gDNA that made up the material.

Clones were sequenced by immunoSEQ multiplex PCR, and TCRdb holds only the in-frame ones, with some missing. The sample shows roughly 200,000 clones, approximately 90% of them seen only once. Germline CDR1 is MNHEY and CDR2 is SMNVEV (reference sequence). CDR3 length: 15 residues. The V end lost 6 bases, the J end lost 2 bases, and 16 bases lay between the germline ends. This chain uses TRBV27 with TRBJ1-1, with D possibly being TRBD1 (6 bases). The specimen was peripheral blood. The TCR was taken from a man aged 40-49 years with active or convalescent COVID-19. The CDR3 sequence: CASRPITGFNTEAFF. In DNA form, the CDR3 reads TGTGCCAGCAGGCCTATCACAGGGTTCAACACTGAAGCTTTCTTT.